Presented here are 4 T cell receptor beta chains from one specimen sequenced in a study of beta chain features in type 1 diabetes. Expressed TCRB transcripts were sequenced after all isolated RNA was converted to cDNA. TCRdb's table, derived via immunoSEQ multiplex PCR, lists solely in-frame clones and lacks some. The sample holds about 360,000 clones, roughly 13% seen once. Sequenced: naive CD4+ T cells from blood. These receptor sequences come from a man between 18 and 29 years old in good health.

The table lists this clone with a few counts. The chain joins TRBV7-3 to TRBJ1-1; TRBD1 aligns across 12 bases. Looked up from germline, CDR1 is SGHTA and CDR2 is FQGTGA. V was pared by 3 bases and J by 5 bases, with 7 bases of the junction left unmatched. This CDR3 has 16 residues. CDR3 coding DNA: TGTGCCAGCAGCTTCACCGGGACAGGGGGCGGTACTGAAGCTTTCTTT. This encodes CASSFTGTGGGTEAFF.

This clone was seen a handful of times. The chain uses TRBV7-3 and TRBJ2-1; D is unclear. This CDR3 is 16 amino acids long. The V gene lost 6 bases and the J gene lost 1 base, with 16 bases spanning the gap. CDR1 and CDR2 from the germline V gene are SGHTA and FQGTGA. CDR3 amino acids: CASRPTGLISYNEQFF. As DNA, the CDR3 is TGTGCCAGCAGGCCTACCGGGTTGATTTCCTACAATGAGCAGTTCTTC.

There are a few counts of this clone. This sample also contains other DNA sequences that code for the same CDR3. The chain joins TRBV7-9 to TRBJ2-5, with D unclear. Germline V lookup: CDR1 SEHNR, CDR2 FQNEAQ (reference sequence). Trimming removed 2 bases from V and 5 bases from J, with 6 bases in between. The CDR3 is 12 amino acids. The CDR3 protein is CASSLSGETQYF. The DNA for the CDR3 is TGTGCCAGCAGCTTATCCGGGGAGACCCAGTACTTC.

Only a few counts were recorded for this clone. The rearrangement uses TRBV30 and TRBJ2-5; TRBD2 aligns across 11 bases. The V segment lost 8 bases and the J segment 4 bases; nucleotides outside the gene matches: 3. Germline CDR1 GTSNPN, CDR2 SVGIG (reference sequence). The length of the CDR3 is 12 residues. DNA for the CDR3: TGTGCCGAGGGACTAGCGGCAGAGACCCAGTACTTC. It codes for CAEGLAAETQYF.